Presented here are 15 T cell receptor beta chains from one specimen sequenced in a study of tumor-infiltrating lymphocytes in oesophageal squamous cell carcinoma. TCRdb reprocessed the PCR reads via MiXCR and lists one record per CDR3 protein. The table shows about 19,000 distinct CDR3 sequences, with just over 40% occurring only once. The source material was normal esophageal tissue next to the tumor. All receptors derive from a male donor with esophageal squamous cell carcinoma.

V and J are TRBV19 and TRBJ2-7; D is ambiguous. Trimming shortened V by 7 bases and J by 0 bases, and 7 bases separated the two germline ends. The CDR3 is 12 amino acids. Looked up from germline, CDR1 is LNHDA and CDR2 is SQIVND (reference sequence). This chain's CDR3 is CASMGNSYEQYF. CDR3 bases: TGTGCCAGTATGGGAAACTCCTACGAGCAGTACTTC.

This chain links TRBV10-3 with TRBJ2-5; D unclear. CDR3 length: 19 residues. The germline V and J ends were trimmed by 0 bases and 2 bases, with 22 bases remaining between them. Germline values: CDR1 ENHRY, CDR2 SYGVKD. CDR3 nucleotide sequence: TGTGCCATCAGTGAGTCGGCCCCGATAGGGTTGGGGATACAAGAGACCCAGTACTTC. This codes for CAISESAPIGLGIQETQYF.

This clonotype was seen many times. The chain joins TRBV12-3 or TRBV12-4 to TRBJ1-5, with no clear D. The germline V and J ends were trimmed by 3 bases and 0 bases, with 6 bases remaining between them. CDR3 length: 14 residues. The CDR3 reads CASSFLNSNQPQHF. As DNA, the CDR3 is TGTGCCAGCAGTTTTCTCAATAGCAATCAGCCCCAGCATTTT.

This sequence joins TRBV7-3 and TRBJ2-3; the match to TRBD2 covers 8 bases. Per the germline V gene, CDR1 is SGHTA and CDR2 is FQGTGA. J gave up 5 bases and V 0 bases, and 4 bases lay outside the gene matches. This CDR3 is built from 15 residues. CDR3 DNA: TGTGCCAGCAGCTTAACAGCGGGAGAGATAGATACGCAGTATTTT. Translated, it gives CASSLTAGEIDTQYF.

In the case of this clonotype: The conserved phenylalanine or tryptophan normally closing the CDR3 is absent here, so this likely arose from a read error. No DNA is shown, since the ends of the CDR3 on it are uncertain; the CDR3 is the one TCRdb lists. This chain links TRBV12-3 or TRBV12-4 with TRBJ1-1. The CDR3 has 10 residues if both end residues are counted. CDR3 loop: CASRRTIAVR.

This clonotype was seen more than once but under ten times. The CDR3 loop reads CASSLTRPTDTQYF. The DNA of the CDR3 is TGTGCCAGCAGCTTAACCAGACCCACAGATACGCAGTATTTT. The chain couples TRBV7-6 to TRBJ2-3; no definite D call. This CDR3 has 14 amino acids. V dropped 2 bases and J dropped 2 bases, with 8 bases sitting between them. Germline CDR1 and CDR2: SGHVS and FNYEAQ.

This chain links TRBV18 with TRBJ1-2; no clear D gene. Germline V gene lookup returns CDR1 KGHSH and CDR2 LQKENI. The CDR3 length is 14 residues. V lost 3 bases, J lost 4 bases, and 12 bases lay in between. The CDR3 is CASSPSTDFYGYTF. The CDR3 DNA follows: TGTGCCAGCTCACCTTCGACCGACTTCTATGGCTACACCTTC.

The chain uses TRBV19 and TRBJ2-7; 10 bases are a match to TRBD1. From germline, CDR1 is LNHDA and CDR2 SQIVND (reference sequence). V lost 6 bases to trimming and J lost 7 bases; unmatched junction nucleotides: 18. The CDR3 totals 17 residues. The CDR3 DNA is TGTGCCAGTAGAGGACAGGGGGTATTTGGGTACTACAATGAGCAGTACTTC. As protein: CASRGQGVFGYYNEQYF.

This clonotype is categorized as medium-sized. The rearrangement uses TRBV7-3 and TRBJ2-2; 14 bases agree with TRBD2. J lost 1 base, V lost 5 bases, and 0 bases had no gene match. CDR3 size: 16 residues. Germline loops: CDR1 SGHTA, CDR2 FQGTGA. CDR3 region: CASSGLAGGNTGELFF. The DNA of the CDR3 is TGTGCCAGCAGCGGACTAGCGGGAGGGAACACCGGGGAGCTGTTTTTT.

The V and J genes are TRBV30 and TRBJ2-3; TRBD2 is a possible D gene (7 bases). CDR3 length: 13 residues. Trimming removed 2 bases from V and 4 bases from J, with 10 bases in between. Germline loops: CDR1 GTSNPN, CDR2 SVGIG (reference sequence). In DNA, the CDR3 is TGTGCCTGGAGTACGGGGGGCGCAGATACGCAGTATTTT. Translating it yields CAWSTGGADTQYF.

Comments on this clonotype: This CDR3 is missing its conserved last phenylalanine or tryptophan, likely due to a read error. The DNA is omitted, as the CDR3 cannot be located on it reliably, and the CDR3 follows TCRdb's listing. The chain is built from TRBV7-6 and TRBJ2-7; the table's D gene call, TRBD2, was not cross checked with the DNA. The length of the CDR3 is 18 amino acids, counting both ends. Germline V lookup: CDR1 SGHVS, CDR2 FNYEAQ. CDR3 protein: CASSLSSGSSHNEQFFGA.

In regard to this clonotype: One junction end disagrees with the germline gene, perhaps due to a read error. V usage is TRBV5-3 and J usage is TRBJ2-1; no firm D call. TRBV5-3 belongs to the ORF category, with a function that is uncertain. The length of the CDR3 is 15 residues. The CDR3 sequence: CASSLDASPYNEQFF. In DNA form, the CDR3 reads TGTGCCAGCAGCTTGGACGCGTCCCCCTACAATGAGCAGTTCTTC.

This clonotype was detected ten times or more. A much larger clone lies a single base off, so this may be a read error. This rearrangement joins TRBV11-1 to TRBJ2-5, with 7 bases aligning to TRBD2. Germline CDR1 and CDR2: SGHAT and FQDESV (reference sequence). Trimming took 1 base from V and 11 from J; bases not matched to a gene: 16. The CDR3 loop spans 16 amino acids. The CDR3 bases are TGTGCCAGCAGCTTAGTCTTGCGGGAGAGGAACAATGAGCAGTACTTC. Translated: CASSLVLRERNNEQYF. Together with reference TRBV11-1 and TRBJ2-5, the CDR3 gives the full variable domain: EAEVAQSPRYKITEKSQAVAFWCDPISGHATLYWYRQILGQGPELLVQFQDESVVDDSQLPKDRFSAERLKGVDSTLKIQPAELGDSAMYLCASSLVLRERNNEQYFGPGTRLLVL.

This chain links TRBV24-1 with TRBJ1-2; TRBD1 might be the D (6 bases). Germline CDR1 is KGHDR and CDR2 is SFDVKD. The CDR3 loop spans 13 amino acids. V was shortened by 4 bases and J by 6 bases, with 11 bases between the two germline ends. As DNA, the CDR3 is TGTGCCACCAGTGACGGACAGTTCCATGGCTACACCTTC. Its translation is CATSDGQFHGYTF.

The chain is built from TRBV11-1 and TRBJ2-5, with 7 bases aligning to TRBD2. TRBJ2-1 explains the end of the DNA better; the J call may be wrong. The CDR3 loop spans 14 amino acids. From germline, CDR1 is SGHAT and CDR2 FQDESV (reference sequence). CDR3 nucleotide sequence: TGTGCCAGCAACTCAGGGCGGGAGAATAATGAGCAGTTCTTC. The encoded protein is CASNSGRENNEQFF.